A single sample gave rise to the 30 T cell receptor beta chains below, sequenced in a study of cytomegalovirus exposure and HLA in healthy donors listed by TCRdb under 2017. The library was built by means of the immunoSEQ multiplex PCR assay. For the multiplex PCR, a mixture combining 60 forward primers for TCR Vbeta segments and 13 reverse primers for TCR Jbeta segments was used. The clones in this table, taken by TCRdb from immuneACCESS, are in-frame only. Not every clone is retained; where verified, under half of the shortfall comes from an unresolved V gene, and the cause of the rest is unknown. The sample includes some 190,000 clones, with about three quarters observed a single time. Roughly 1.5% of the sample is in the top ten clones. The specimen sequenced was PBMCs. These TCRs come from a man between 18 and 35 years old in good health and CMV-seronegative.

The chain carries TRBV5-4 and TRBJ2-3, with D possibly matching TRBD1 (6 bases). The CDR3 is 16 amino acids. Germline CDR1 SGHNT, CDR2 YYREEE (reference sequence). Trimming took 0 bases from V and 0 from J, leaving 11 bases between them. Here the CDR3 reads CASSLEGVMSTDTQYF. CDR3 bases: TGTGCCAGCAGCTTGGAGGGGGTAATGAGCACAGATACGCAGTATTTT.

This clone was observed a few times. The CDR3 loop is CASSLLQGRDYGYTF. For the CDR3, the DNA is TGTGCCAGCAGTTTACTTCAGGGGAGGGACTATGGCTACACCTTC. The chain has TRBV28 and TRBJ1-2, with a weak D call TRBD1 (6 bases). The ends were cut back, 2 bases at V and 3 bases at J, with 13 bases in the middle. This CDR3 contains 15 residues. Germline CDR1 reads MDHEN; CDR2 reads SYDVKM.

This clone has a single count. This CDR3 is CASSQEMNRAGELFF. The CDR3 DNA reads as TGTGCCAGCAGCCAAGAAATGAACAGGGCCGGGGAGCTGTTTTTT. The chain uses TRBV14 and TRBJ2-2; maybe TRBD1 (6 bases). The V gene lost 0 bases and the J gene lost 6 bases, with 11 bases spanning the gap. Germline-derived CDR1 and CDR2 are SGHDN and FVKESK. The CDR3 extends over 15 amino acids.

The CDR3 DNA follows: TGTGCCAGCAGTCGGCTAGCGGGAAACACAGATACGCAGTATTTT. Translating it yields CASSRLAGNTDTQYF. This chain connects TRBV6-1 to TRBJ2-3; 9 bases are a match to TRBD2. V lost 5 bases to trimming and J lost 2 bases; unmatched junction nucleotides: 5. The germline V gene has CDR1 MNHNS and CDR2 SASEGT. The CDR3 loop spans 15 amino acids.

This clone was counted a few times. The CDR3 spells CASSPVGGLGSSYEQYF. The CDR3 DNA follows: TGTGCCAGCAGTCCCGTTGGAGGGTTGGGGAGCTCCTACGAGCAGTACTTC. J is TRBJ2-7 and V is TRBV28, with D perhaps TRBD2 (6 bases). Germline V CDR1 and CDR2: MDHEN, SYDVKM. This CDR3 has 17 amino acids. V was trimmed by 5 bases and J by 0 bases, leaving 20 bases between them.

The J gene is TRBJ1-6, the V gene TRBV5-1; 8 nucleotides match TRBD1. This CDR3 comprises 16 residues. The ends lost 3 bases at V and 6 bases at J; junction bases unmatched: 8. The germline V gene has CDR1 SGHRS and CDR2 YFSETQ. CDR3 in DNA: TGCGCCAGCAGCTCGCTACCGGGACAGGCTAATTCACCCCTCCACTTT. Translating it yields CASSSLPGQANSPLHF.

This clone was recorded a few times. The chain's CDR3 is CASSSGQSSYNEQFF. In DNA form, the CDR3 reads TGTGCCAGCAGCTCCGGACAGAGCTCCTACAATGAGCAGTTCTTC. V usage is TRBV5-5 and J usage is TRBJ2-1; D might be TRBD1 (6 bases). Trimming took off 3 bases at V and 0 bases at J, with 10 bases between the two ends. The CDR3 is 15 amino acids. In germline, CDR1 is SGHKS, CDR2 YYEKEE (reference sequence).

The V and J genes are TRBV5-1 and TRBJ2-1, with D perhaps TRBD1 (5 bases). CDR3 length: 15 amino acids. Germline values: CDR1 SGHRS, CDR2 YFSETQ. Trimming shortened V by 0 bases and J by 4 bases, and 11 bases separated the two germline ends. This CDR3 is CASSLEWGVYNEQFF. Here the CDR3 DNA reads TGCGCCAGCAGCTTGGAGTGGGGCGTATACAATGAGCAGTTCTTC.

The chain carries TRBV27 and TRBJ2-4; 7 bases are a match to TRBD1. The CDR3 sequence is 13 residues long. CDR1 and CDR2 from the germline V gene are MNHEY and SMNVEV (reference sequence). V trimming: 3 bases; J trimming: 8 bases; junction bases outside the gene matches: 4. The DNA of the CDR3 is TGTGCCAGCAGTTTTACAGGGGCGGACATTCAGTACTTC. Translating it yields CASSFTGADIQYF.

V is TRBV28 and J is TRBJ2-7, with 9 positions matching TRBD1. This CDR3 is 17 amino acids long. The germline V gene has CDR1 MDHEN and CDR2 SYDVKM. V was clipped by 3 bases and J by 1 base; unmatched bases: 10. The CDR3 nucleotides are TGTGCCAGCAGTTTCCAAACCTCCGGGACAGGGTCCTACGAGCAGTACTTC. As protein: CASSFQTSGTGSYEQYF.

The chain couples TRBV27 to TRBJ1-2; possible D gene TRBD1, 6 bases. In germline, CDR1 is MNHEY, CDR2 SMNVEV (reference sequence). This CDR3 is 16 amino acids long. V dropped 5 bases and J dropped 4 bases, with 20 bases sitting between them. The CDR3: CASSAAYRESLYGYTF. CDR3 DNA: TGTGCCAGCAGTGCCGCTTACAGGGAGAGTCTCTATGGCTACACCTTC.

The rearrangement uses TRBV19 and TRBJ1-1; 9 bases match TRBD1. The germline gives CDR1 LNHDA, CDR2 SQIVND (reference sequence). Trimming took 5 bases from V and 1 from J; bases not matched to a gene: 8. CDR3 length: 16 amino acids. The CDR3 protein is CASSLGTGYGNTEAFF. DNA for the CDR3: TGTGCCAGTAGTTTGGGGACAGGGTATGGGAACACTGAAGCTTTCTTT.

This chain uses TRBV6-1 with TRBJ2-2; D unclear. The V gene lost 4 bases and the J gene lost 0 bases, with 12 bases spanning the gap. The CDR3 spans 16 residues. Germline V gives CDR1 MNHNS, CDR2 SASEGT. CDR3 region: CASSGLGAANTGELFF. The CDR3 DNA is TGTGCCAGCAGTGGCCTCGGAGCCGCGAACACCGGGGAGCTGTTTTTT.

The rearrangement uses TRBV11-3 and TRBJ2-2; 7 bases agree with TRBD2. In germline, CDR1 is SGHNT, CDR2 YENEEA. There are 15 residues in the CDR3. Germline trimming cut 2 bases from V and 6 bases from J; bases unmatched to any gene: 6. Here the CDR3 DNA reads TGTGCCAGCAGCTTACCGGAGGCGGGGGCCGGGGAGCTGTTTTTT. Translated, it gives CASSLPEAGAGELFF.

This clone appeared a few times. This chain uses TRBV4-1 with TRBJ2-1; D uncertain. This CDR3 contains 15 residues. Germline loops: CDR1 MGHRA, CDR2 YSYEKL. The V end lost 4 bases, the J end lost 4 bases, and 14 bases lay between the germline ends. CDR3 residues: CASSPFGQVYNEQFF. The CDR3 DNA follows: TGCGCCAGCAGCCCCTTTGGGCAGGTTTACAATGAGCAGTTCTTC.

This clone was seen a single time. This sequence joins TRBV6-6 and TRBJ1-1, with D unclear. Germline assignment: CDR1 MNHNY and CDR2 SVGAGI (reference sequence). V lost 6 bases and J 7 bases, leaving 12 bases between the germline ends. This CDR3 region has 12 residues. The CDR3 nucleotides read TGTGCCAGCAGCGATGCAGGTTGTGAAGCTTTCTTT. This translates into CASSDAGCEAFF.

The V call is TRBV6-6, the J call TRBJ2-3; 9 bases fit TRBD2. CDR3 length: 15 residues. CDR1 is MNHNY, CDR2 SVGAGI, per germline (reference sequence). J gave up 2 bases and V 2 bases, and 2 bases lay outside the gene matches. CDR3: CASSYSGGSTDTQYF. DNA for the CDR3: TGTGCCAGCAGTTACAGCGGGGGGTCCACAGATACGCAGTATTTT.

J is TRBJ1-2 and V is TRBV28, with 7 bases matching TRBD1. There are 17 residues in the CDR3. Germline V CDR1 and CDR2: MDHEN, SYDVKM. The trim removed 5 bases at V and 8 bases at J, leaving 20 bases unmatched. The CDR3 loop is CASSGRTGQGPRRGYTF. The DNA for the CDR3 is TGTGCCAGCAGTGGACGGACAGGTCAAGGGCCTCGGCGGGGCTACACCTTC.

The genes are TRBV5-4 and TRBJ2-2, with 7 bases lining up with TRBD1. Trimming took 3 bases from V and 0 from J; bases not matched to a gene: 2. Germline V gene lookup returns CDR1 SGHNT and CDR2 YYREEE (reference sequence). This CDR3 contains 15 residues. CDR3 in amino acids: CASSSGQSNTGELFF. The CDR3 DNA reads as TGTGCCAGCAGCTCGGGACAGTCGAACACCGGGGAGCTGTTTTTT.

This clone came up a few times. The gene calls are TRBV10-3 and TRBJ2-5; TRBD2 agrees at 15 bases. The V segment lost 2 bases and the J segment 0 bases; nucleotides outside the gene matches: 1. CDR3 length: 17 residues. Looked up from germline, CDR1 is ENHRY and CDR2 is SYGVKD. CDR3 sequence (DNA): TGTGCCATCAGTGAGGGGACTAGCGGGGGGCACCAAGAGACCCAGTACTTC. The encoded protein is CAISEGTSGGHQETQYF.

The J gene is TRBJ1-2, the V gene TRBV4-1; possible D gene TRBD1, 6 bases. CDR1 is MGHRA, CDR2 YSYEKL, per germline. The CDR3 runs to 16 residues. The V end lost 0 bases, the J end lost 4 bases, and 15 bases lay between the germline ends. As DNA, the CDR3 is TGCGCCAGCAGCCAAGAGCCAGGGGCTGGGAGCTATGGCTACACCTTC. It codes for CASSQEPGAGSYGYTF.

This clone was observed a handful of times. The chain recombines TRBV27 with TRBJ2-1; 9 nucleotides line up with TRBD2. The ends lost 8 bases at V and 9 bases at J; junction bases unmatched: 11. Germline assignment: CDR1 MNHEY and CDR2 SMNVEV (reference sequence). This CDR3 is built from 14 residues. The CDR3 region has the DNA TGTGCCAGCGGCCCCGGCGGGGGGGCGAGTGAGCAGTTCTTC. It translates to CASGPGGGASEQFF.

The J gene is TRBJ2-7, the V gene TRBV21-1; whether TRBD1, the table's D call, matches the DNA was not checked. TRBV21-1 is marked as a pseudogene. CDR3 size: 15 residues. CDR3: CASSKGTGGYNEQYF. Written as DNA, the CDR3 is TGTGCCAGCAGCAAGGGAACAGGGGGCTATAACGAGCAGTACTTC.

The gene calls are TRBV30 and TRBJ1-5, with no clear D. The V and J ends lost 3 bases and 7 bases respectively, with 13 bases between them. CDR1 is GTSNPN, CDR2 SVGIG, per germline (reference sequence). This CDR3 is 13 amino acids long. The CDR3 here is CAWSDTTGQPQHF. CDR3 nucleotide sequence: TGTGCCTGGAGCGATACCACGGGACAGCCCCAGCATTTT.

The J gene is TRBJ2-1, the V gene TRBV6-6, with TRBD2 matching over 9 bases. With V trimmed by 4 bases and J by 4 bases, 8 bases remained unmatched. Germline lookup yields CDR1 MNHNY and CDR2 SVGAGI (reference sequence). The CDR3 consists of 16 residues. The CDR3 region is CASSSRAGGPYNEQFF. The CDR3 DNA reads TGTGCCAGCAGTTCCAGAGCGGGGGGCCCTTACAATGAGCAGTTCTTC.

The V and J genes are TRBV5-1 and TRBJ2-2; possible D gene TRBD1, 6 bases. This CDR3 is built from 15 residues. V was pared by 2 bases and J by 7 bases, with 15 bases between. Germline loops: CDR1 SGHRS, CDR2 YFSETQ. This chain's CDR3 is CASSFTGSVGGELFF. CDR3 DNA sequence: TGCGCCAGCAGCTTTACAGGGTCGGTCGGCGGGGAGCTGTTTTTT.

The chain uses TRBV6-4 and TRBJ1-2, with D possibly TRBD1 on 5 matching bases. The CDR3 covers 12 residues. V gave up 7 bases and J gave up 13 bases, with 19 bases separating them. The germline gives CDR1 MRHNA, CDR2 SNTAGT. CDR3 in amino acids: CASNPNKGLCTF. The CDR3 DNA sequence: TGTGCCAGCAACCCTAACAAGGGGCTGTGCACCTTC.

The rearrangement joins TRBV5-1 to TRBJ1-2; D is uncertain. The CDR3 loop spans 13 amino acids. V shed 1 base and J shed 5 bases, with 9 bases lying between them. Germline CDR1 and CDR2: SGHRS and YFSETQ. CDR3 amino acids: CASSLIGLYGYTF. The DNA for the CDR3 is TGCGCCAGCAGCTTGATCGGACTGTATGGCTACACCTTC.

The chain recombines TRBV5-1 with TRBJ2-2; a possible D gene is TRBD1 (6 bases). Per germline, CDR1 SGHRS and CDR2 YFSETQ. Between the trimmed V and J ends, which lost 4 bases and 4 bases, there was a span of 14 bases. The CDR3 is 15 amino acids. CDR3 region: CASSPWTESTGELFF. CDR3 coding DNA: TGCGCCAGCAGCCCATGGACAGAGAGCACCGGGGAGCTGTTTTTT.

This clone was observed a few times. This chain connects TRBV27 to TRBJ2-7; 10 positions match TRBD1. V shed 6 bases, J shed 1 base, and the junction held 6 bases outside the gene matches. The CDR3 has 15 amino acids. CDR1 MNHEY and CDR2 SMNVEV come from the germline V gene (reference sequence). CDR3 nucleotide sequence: TGTGCCAGCAGCATACCGGGACAGGGGTCCTACGAGCAGTACTTC. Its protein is CASSIPGQGSYEQYF.